A single sample gave rise to the 9 T cell receptor beta chains below, sequenced in a study of blood T cell repertoires in COVID-19. Assay used: immunoSEQ multiplex PCR; TCRdb lists only in-frame clones, some missing. The data show under 200,000 clones, with about nine tenths seen just once and 0.53% held by the top ten. The sample consisted of peripheral blood. The receptors here all came from a man aged 45-60 years with acute or convalescent COVID-19.

The chain carries TRBV19 and TRBJ1-1, with a weak D call TRBD1 (6 bases). This CDR3 is built from 15 residues. The V end was cut by 5 bases, the J end by 0 bases, with 13 bases between. The germline V gene encodes CDR1 LNHDA and CDR2 SQIVND (reference sequence). The CDR3 nucleotides read TGTGCCAGTAGTCCCGGGGGGGCTTTGAACACTGAAGCTTTCTTT. It translates to CASSPGGALNTEAFF.

Only a few counts were recorded for this clone. This rearrangement joins TRBV3-1 (or the pseudogene TRBV3-2) to TRBJ2-7, with TRBD1 matching 8 bases. Trimming took 4 bases from V and 2 from J; bases not matched to a gene: 4. Germline values: CDR1 LGHDT, CDR2 YNNKEL (reference sequence). The CDR3 contains 14 residues. CDR3 protein: CASSRRTGPYEQYF. CDR3 in DNA: TGTGCCAGCAGCCGAAGGACAGGGCCCTACGAGCAGTACTTC.

This chain uses TRBV7-3 with TRBJ1-2, with TRBD1 as a possible D gene (6 bases). Germline CDR1 and CDR2: SGHTA and FQGTGA. This CDR3 is 13 amino acids long. With 3 bases removed from V and 8 bases from J, the gap between germline ends came to 13 bases. CDR3 residues: CASSFAPGDGYTF. The CDR3 nucleotides read TGTGCCAGCAGCTTCGCCCCAGGGGACGGCTACACCTTC.

The J gene is TRBJ1-5, the V gene TRBV15, with 7 bases matching TRBD1. Unmatched junction bases numbered 7, after V lost 8 bases and J lost 0 bases. The germline V gene encodes CDR1 LNHNV and CDR2 YYDKDF (reference sequence). The CDR3 has 15 amino acids. The CDR3 DNA is TGTGCCACCTCTCACAGGGGAACTAGCAATCAGCCCCAGCATTTT. Its protein product is CATSHRGTSNQPQHF.

The chain is built from TRBV10-3 and TRBJ2-1; 8 bases are shared with TRBD2. Looked up from germline, CDR1 is ENHRY and CDR2 is SYGVKD. There are 16 residues in the CDR3. V lost 4 bases to trimming and J lost 1 base; unmatched junction nucleotides: 6. CDR3: CAISVAGGASYNEQFF. CDR3 in DNA: TGTGCCATCAGTGTGGCCGGGGGGGCTTCCTACAATGAGCAGTTCTTC.

The J gene is TRBJ2-7, the V gene TRBV3-1 (or the pseudogene TRBV3-2); 7 bases align to TRBD1. Per germline, CDR1 LGHDT and CDR2 YNNKEL (reference sequence). This CDR3 is 13 amino acids long. The J segment lost 2 bases and the V segment lost 4 bases, leaving 2 bases of the junction unmatched. CDR3 bases: TGTGCCAGCAGCCGGGACAGCACCTACGAGCAGTACTTC. Residues: CASSRDSTYEQYF.

The chain carries TRBV10-2 and TRBJ2-7; 10 nucleotides line up with TRBD1. Germline V gene sequence: CDR1 WSHSY, CDR2 SAAADI. This CDR3 contains 15 residues. V trimming: 6 bases; J trimming: 0 bases; junction bases outside the gene matches: 5. The CDR3, as DNA: TGCGCCAGCAGGCAAAGGACAGGGGGCTCCTACGAGCAGTACTTC. Translation: CASRQRTGGSYEQYF.

The chain carries TRBV7-9 and TRBJ2-5; 8 bases agree with TRBD1. Trimming took 5 bases from V and 5 from J; bases not matched to a gene: 13. Germline V lookup: CDR1 SEHNR, CDR2 FQNEAQ (reference sequence). There are 16 residues in the CDR3. The CDR3 sequence is CASSPRGAGGWETQYF. CDR3 in DNA: TGTGCCAGCAGCCCGAGAGGGGCAGGGGGCTGGGAGACCCAGTACTTC.

V usage is TRBV7-8 and J usage is TRBJ1-5; TRBD1 might be the D (5 bases). Germline V gives CDR1 SGHVS, CDR2 FQNEAQ. V lost 3 bases and J 5 bases, leaving 17 bases between the germline ends. The CDR3 covers 16 residues. The CDR3 protein is CASSLVLRGGDQPQHF. The CDR3 DNA sequence: TGTGCCAGCAGCTTGGTTTTGCGGGGCGGCGATCAGCCCCAGCATTTT.